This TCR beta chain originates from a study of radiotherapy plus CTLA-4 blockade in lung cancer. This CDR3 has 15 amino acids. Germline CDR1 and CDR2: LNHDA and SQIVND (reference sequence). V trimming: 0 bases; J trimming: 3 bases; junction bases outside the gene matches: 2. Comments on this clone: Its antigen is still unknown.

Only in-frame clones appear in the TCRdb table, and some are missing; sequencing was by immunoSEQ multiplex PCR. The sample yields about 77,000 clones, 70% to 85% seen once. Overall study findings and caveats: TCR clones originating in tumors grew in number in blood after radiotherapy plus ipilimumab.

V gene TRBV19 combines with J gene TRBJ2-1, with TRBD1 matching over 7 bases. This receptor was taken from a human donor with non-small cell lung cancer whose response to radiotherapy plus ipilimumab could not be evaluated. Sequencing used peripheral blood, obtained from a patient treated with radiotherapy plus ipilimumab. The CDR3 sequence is CASSIEGGDYNEQFF. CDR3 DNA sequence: TGTGCCAGTAGTATAGAAGGGGGCGACTACAATGAGCAGTTCTTC.